This T cell receptor (beta chain) emerged from a study of OX40 agonist ivuxolimab in advanced cancers. Study at large: Males comprised over 80% of the group, whose mean age was about 60 years (range roughly 20 to 85).

Libraries were prepared by immunoSEQ multiplex PCR; TCRdb keeps only in-frame clonotypes and omits some of them. Seen here are some 50,000 clones, around nine tenths observed once, and the top ten hold roughly 1.5%. Systemic immunosuppression or autoimmune disease history was grounds to exclude patients. Notes on the study in general: Near-lowest levels of clonal expansion characterized partial responders at 0.1-3.0 mg/kg.

V shed 5 bases and J shed 1 base, with 12 bases lying between them. The germline CDR1 and CDR2 sequences are MNHEY and SMNVEV (reference sequence). The CDR3 consists of 16 residues. To note about this clone: What it binds is not known.

V is TRBV27 and J is TRBJ2-6; tentatively, D is TRBD1 or TRBD2 (6 bases each). This TCR came from an adult with an advanced solid tumor such as melanoma, head and neck, liver or kidney cancer. The sample consisted of CD4+ or CD8+ T cells sorted from blood, taken in a trial of the OX40 agonist ivuxolimab. CDR3 in DNA: TGTGCCAGCAGTCCGAGGGGGACTTCTGGGGCCAACGTCCTGACTTTC. Its protein is CASSPRGTSGANVLTF.